Below, 29 T cell receptor beta chains from the same sample are listed, as sequenced in a study of blood T cell repertoires in COVID-19. TCRdb keeps only in-frame clones here, not all; method: immunoSEQ multiplex PCR. The sample includes around 200,000 clones, about 85% of them seen just once. Specimen: peripheral blood. These receptor sequences come from a woman under 30 who had recovered from COVID-19.

The chain joins TRBV7-6 to TRBJ1-1; maybe TRBD1 (6 bases). Trimming removed 3 bases from V and 0 bases from J, with 11 bases in between. This CDR3 comprises 15 residues. Germline CDR1 SGHVS, CDR2 FNYEAQ. CDR3 residues: CASSFGGQMNTEAFF. The CDR3 DNA follows: TGTGCCAGCAGCTTCGGAGGACAGATGAACACTGAAGCTTTCTTT.

This rearrangement joins TRBV5-6 to TRBJ1-5; D remains ambiguous. V was shortened by 0 bases and J by 5 bases, with 9 bases between the two germline ends. CDR3 length: 14 amino acids. The germline gives CDR1 SGHDT, CDR2 YYEEEE. The CDR3: CASSLGEGDQPQHF. CDR3 sequence (DNA): TGTGCCAGCAGCTTGGGGGAGGGAGATCAGCCCCAGCATTTT.

The rearrangement uses TRBV7-9 and TRBJ2-5; 8 bases are a match to TRBD1. V trimming: 0 bases; J trimming: 4 bases; junction bases outside the gene matches: 4. Germline V CDR1 and CDR2: SEHNR, FQNEAQ (reference sequence). The CDR3 runs 15 residues. CDR3 amino acids: CASSLARTGGETQYF. As DNA, the CDR3 is TGTGCCAGCAGCTTAGCGAGAACAGGGGGAGAGACCCAGTACTTC. Variable domain in full (rest from reference TRBV7-9 and TRBJ2-5): DTGVSQNPRHKITKRGQNVTFRCDPISEHNRLYWYRQTLGQGPEFLTYFQNEAQLEKSRLLSDRFSAERPKGSFSTLEIQRTEQGDSAMYLCASSLARTGGETQYFGPGTRLLVL.

V and J are TRBV15 and TRBJ1-6, with a weak D call TRBD1 (5 bases). Deletions cut 0 bases from V and 9 bases from J, with 6 bases between. Germline CDR1 is LNHNV and CDR2 is YYDKDF (reference sequence). The CDR3 contains 13 residues. CDR3 nucleotides: TGTGCCACCAGCAGAGACAGGGCTTCACCCCTCCACTTT. It translates to CATSRDRASPLHF.

The J gene is TRBJ2-3, the V gene TRBV6-2 or TRBV6-3; TRBD1 is a possible D gene (6 bases). This CDR3 is built from 15 residues. Germline values: CDR1 MNHEY, CDR2 SVGEGT. V was clipped by 5 bases and J by 1 base, with 13 bases between them. In DNA form, the CDR3 reads TGTGCCAGCAGTCTAACAGGGCTCGGCACAGATACGCAGTATTTT. It encodes CASSLTGLGTDTQYF.

V is TRBV27 and J is TRBJ1-5; 7 bases fit TRBD1. The J segment lost 7 bases and the V segment lost 5 bases, leaving 17 bases of the junction unmatched. The CDR3 consists of 17 residues. CDR1 is MNHEY and CDR2 is SMNVEV in the germline V gene (reference sequence). The CDR3 DNA reads TGTGCCAGCAGTCCCGCGCGCCGGCGACAGGGTGGACAGCCCCAGCATTTT. Translating it yields CASSPARRRQGGQPQHF.

This clone was picked up one time. The chain has TRBV16 and TRBJ2-5; 7 nucleotides match TRBD2. The V gene's germline CDR1 is KGHSY and CDR2 FQNENV. Losses at the gene ends were 0 bases for V and 5 bases for J; bases not matched to a gene: 3. The CDR3 is 14 residues long. CDR3: CASSQSAGVETQYF. CDR3 sequence (DNA): TGTGCCAGCAGCCAATCGGCGGGAGTGGAGACCCAGTACTTC.

The chain couples TRBV2 to TRBJ2-7, with a possible D match to TRBD1 (5 bases). This CDR3 region has 12 residues. The germline V and J ends were trimmed by 5 bases and 3 bases, with 8 bases remaining between them. The germline V gene has CDR1 SNHLY and CDR2 FYNNEI. The CDR3 sequence: CASSPDNYEQYF. CDR3 DNA: TGTGCCAGCAGTCCGGACAACTACGAGCAGTACTTC.

The V call is TRBV5-6, the J call TRBJ1-1, with 7 positions matching TRBD1. The germline CDR1 and CDR2 sequences are SGHDT and YYEEEE. The CDR3 contains 15 residues. The V and J ends lost 4 bases and 0 bases, in that order; junction bases with no gene match: 6. DNA of the CDR3: TGTGCCAGCAGCCACGGACAGGCGGTGAACACTGAAGCTTTCTTT. This gives the protein CASSHGQAVNTEAFF. Full variable domain (remainder filled in from reference TRBV5-6 and TRBJ1-1): DAGVTQSPTHLIKTRGQQVTLRCSPKSGHDTVSWYQQALGQGPQFIFQYYEEEERQRGNFPDRFSGHQFPNYSSELNVNALLLGDSALYLCASSHGQAVNTEAFFGQGTRLTVV.

V and J are TRBV2 and TRBJ1-5, with 8 bases lining up with TRBD1. Germline-derived CDR1 and CDR2 are SNHLY and FYNNEI. Trimming at V came to 8 bases and at J to 2 bases, leaving 5 bases not matched to a gene. The CDR3 runs 14 residues. The CDR3 here is CASSGTGGNQPQHF. CDR3 in DNA: TGTGCCAGCTCAGGGACAGGAGGCAATCAGCCCCAGCATTTT. Combining the CDR3 with reference TRBV2 and TRBJ1-5 gives the whole variable domain EPEVTQTPSHQVTQMGQEVILRCVPISNHLYFYWYRQILGQKVEFLVSFYNNEISEKSEIFDDQFSVERPDGSNFTLKIRSTKLEDSAMYFCASSGTGGNQPQHFGDGTRLSIL.

The chain joins TRBV10-3 to TRBJ2-7; 11 nucleotides match TRBD2. V shed 5 bases, J shed 2 bases, and the junction held 2 bases outside the gene matches. The CDR3 contains 14 residues. Germline lookup yields CDR1 ENHRY and CDR2 SYGVKD. CDR3: CAISSTSGAYEQYF. The CDR3 DNA is TGTGCCATCAGTTCGACTAGCGGGGCCTACGAGCAGTACTTC.

The chain links TRBV30 to TRBJ2-7; 13 bases are shared with TRBD2. V lost 7 bases, J lost 2 bases, and 5 bases stayed unmatched. This CDR3 spans 14 amino acids. Germline CDR1 GTSNPN, CDR2 SVGIG (reference sequence). DNA for the CDR3: TGTGCCTACCTACTAGCGGGAGGGACCTACGAGCAGTACTTC. This codes for CAYLLAGGTYEQYF. The full variable domain, its missing parts supplied by reference TRBV30 and TRBJ2-7, is SQTIHQWPATLVQPVGSPLSLECTVEGTSNPNLYWYRQAAGRGLQLLFYSVGIGQISSEVPQNLSASRPQDRQFILSSKKLLLSDSGFYLCAYLLAGGTYEQYFGPGTRLTVT.

The rearrangement uses TRBV18 and TRBJ2-3, with D possibly being TRBD2 (7 bases). Per germline, CDR1 KGHSH and CDR2 LQKENI. Trimming left V 8 bases short and J 4 bases short, with 16 bases between. The CDR3 has 14 amino acids. The DNA of the CDR3 is TGTGCCAGCATCGGGACACGGGGGGCAGATACGCAGTATTTT. It encodes CASIGTRGADTQYF.

The rearrangement joins TRBV7-3 to TRBJ2-3; 8 bases agree with TRBD1. Germline V gives CDR1 SGHTA, CDR2 FQGTGA. Losses at the gene ends were 6 bases for V and 6 bases for J; bases not matched to a gene: 8. The CDR3 sequence is 14 residues long. The CDR3 region is CASRSDRVGDTQYF. In DNA, the CDR3 is TGTGCCAGCAGATCGGACAGGGTCGGGGATACGCAGTATTTT. The full variable domain, with the rest looked up from reference TRBV7-3 and TRBJ2-3, is GAGVSQTPSNKVTEKGKYVELRCDPISGHTALYWYRQSLGQGPEFLIYFQGTGAADDSGLPNDRFFAVRPEGSVSTLKIQRTERGDSAVYLCASRSDRVGDTQYFGPGTRLTVL.

The rearrangement joins TRBV6-2 or TRBV6-3 to TRBJ1-2; 9 bases are a match to TRBD1. This CDR3 region has 15 residues. The germline gives CDR1 MNHEY, CDR2 SVGEGT. V lost 6 bases to trimming and J lost 4 bases; unmatched junction nucleotides: 9. The CDR3 region is CASSLQGALFYGYTF. The CDR3 DNA reads TGTGCCAGCAGCTTACAGGGGGCCCTTTTCTATGGCTACACCTTC.

J is TRBJ2-1 and V is TRBV7-2, with unresolved D. Trimming stripped 2 bases from V and 5 bases from J, with 4 bases between. CDR1 is SGHTA, CDR2 FQGNSA, per germline. The CDR3 is made up of 12 amino acids. The CDR3 sequence is CASSLINNEQFF. The DNA of the CDR3 is TGTGCCAGCAGCTTAATCAACAATGAGCAGTTCTTC.

This chain joins TRBV4-2 and TRBJ2-7; 11 positions agree with TRBD2. The V gene's germline CDR1 is LGHNA and CDR2 YNFKEQ. Trimming took 1 base from V and 5 from J; bases not matched to a gene: 10. The CDR3 runs 17 residues. The DNA for the CDR3 is TGTGCCAGCAGCCAAGGCACAACTAGCGGGAGAGTACACGAGCAGTACTTC. Residues: CASSQGTTSGRVHEQYF.

V usage is TRBV18 and J usage is TRBJ2-5; the D is unclear. Trimming removed 0 bases from V and 0 bases from J, with 5 bases in between. There are 14 residues in the CDR3. Germline lookup yields CDR1 KGHSH and CDR2 LQKENI. The DNA for the CDR3 is TGTGCCAGCTCACCACCCCCGTACCAAGAGACCCAGTACTTC. The encoded protein is CASSPPPYQETQYF.

This clone appeared once. CDR3 residues: CSASRQGWREKLFF. Here the CDR3 DNA reads TGCAGTGCTAGTAGACAGGGTTGGCGAGAAAAACTGTTTTTT. The J gene is TRBJ1-4, the V gene TRBV20-1; 7 bases fit TRBD1. The CDR3 contains 14 residues. In germline, CDR1 is DFQATT, CDR2 SNEGSKA (reference sequence). V was clipped by 3 bases and J by 8 bases; unmatched bases: 9.

This chain uses TRBV30 with TRBJ1-5; 9 bases fit TRBD1. Germline V lookup: CDR1 GTSNPN, CDR2 SVGIG (reference sequence). V shed 0 bases, J shed 0 bases, and the junction held 18 bases outside the gene matches. The CDR3 runs to 21 residues. The CDR3 sequence is CAWSVMFGTGTTLYSNQPQHF. Written as DNA, the CDR3 is TGTGCCTGGAGTGTGATGTTTGGGACAGGGACGACTCTCTATAGCAATCAGCCCCAGCATTTT.

The V gene is TRBV6-5, the J gene TRBJ1-1, with D unresolved. Trimming left V 2 bases short and J 6 bases short, with 10 bases between. Looked up from germline, CDR1 is MNHEY and CDR2 is SVGAGI. CDR3 length: 13 amino acids. This CDR3 reads CASSYGQIAEAFF. DNA for the CDR3: TGTGCCAGCAGTTACGGTCAGATCGCTGAAGCTTTCTTT.

The chain has TRBV6-2 or TRBV6-3 and TRBJ1-5; D call uncertain. Germline V gene sequence: CDR1 MNHEY, CDR2 SVGEGT. The CDR3 is made up of 12 amino acids. V lost 2 bases to trimming and J lost 7 bases, with 6 bases between them. CDR3 DNA sequence: TGTGCCAGCAGTTACCGTCCCCAGCCCCAGCATTTT. This gives the protein CASSYRPQPQHF.

The chain links TRBV12-2 to TRBJ2-5; the table's D call TRBD2 went unverified against the DNA. TRBV12-2 is given as a pseudogene. This CDR3 contains 13 residues. DNA of the CDR3: TGTGCAAGTCGCCCCCCGGGGAAAAAGACCCAGTACTTC. Translating gives CASRPPGKKTQYF.

The chain is built from TRBV7-9 and TRBJ2-7; D may be TRBD2 (7 bases). The CDR3 contains 16 residues. Trimming left V 8 bases short and J 3 bases short, with 23 bases between. The germline V gene encodes CDR1 SEHNR and CDR2 FQNEAQ (reference sequence). The chain's CDR3 is CASRGASRGKDYEQYF. CDR3 DNA sequence: TGTGCCAGCCGGGGGGCGAGCAGGGGCAAGGACTACGAGCAGTACTTC.

The chain recombines TRBV2 with TRBJ2-5, with TRBD2 matching 7 bases. Germline CDR1 SNHLY, CDR2 FYNNEI. CDR3 length: 15 amino acids. The V segment lost 7 bases and the J segment 5 bases; nucleotides outside the gene matches: 13. CDR3 residues: CASKFAGASWETQYF. The DNA of the CDR3 is TGTGCCAGCAAGTTTGCGGGAGCGTCTTGGGAGACCCAGTACTTC.

This clone appeared once. The V gene is TRBV27, the J gene TRBJ2-7; 10 bases match TRBD1. The ends lost 6 bases at V and 0 bases at J; junction bases unmatched: 5. The CDR3 loop spans 15 amino acids. Germline CDR1 and CDR2: MNHEY and SMNVEV (reference sequence). The CDR3 loop is CASRRDRGPSYEQYF. The CDR3 DNA follows: TGTGCCAGCAGGCGGGACAGGGGACCCTCCTACGAGCAGTACTTC.

V and J are TRBV9 and TRBJ1-2, with D maybe TRBD1 (6 bases). The CDR3 spans 18 residues. The V and J ends lost 0 bases and 8 bases respectively, with 26 bases between them. Germline V gene sequence: CDR1 SGDLS, CDR2 YYNGEE. The CDR3 region is CASSVDTVLQGGSAGYTF. The CDR3 coding sequence is TGTGCCAGCAGCGTAGATACCGTCTTACAGGGCGGAAGTGCGGGCTACACCTTC.

The chain links TRBV24-1 to TRBJ1-5; the D gene is possibly TRBD1 (5 bases). CDR3 length: 14 residues. In germline, CDR1 is KGHDR, CDR2 SFDVKD. V was pared by 1 base and J by 6 bases, with 9 bases between. The CDR3 sequence: CATSDLTGTQPQHF. CDR3 nucleotide sequence: TGTGCCACCAGTGATTTAACAGGAACTCAGCCCCAGCATTTT.

The genes are TRBV2 and TRBJ1-2; 8 nucleotides align to TRBD1. The CDR3 contains 12 residues. V lost 7 bases and J lost 6; bases outside the gene matches: 4. Germline CDR1 SNHLY, CDR2 FYNNEI. The CDR3 is CASIGQGDGYTF. The CDR3, as DNA: TGTGCCAGCATTGGACAGGGAGATGGCTACACCTTC.